This T cell receptor beta chain was sequenced during a study of blood T cell repertoires in COVID-19. Study as a whole: Samples taken during acute and convalescent COVID-19 were collected in the United States, Italy and Spain.

Under the authors' procedure: How many nucleated cells were present was estimated from reference gene primer amplification. Method: immunoSEQ multiplex PCR; TCRdb's copy keeps in-frame clones and lacks some. D and trimming were read from the DNA, whereas the V and J calls and clone size are those reported in that table. This sample has 200,000 to 250,000 clones; roughly 85% occur once, and the top ten carry approximately 5%. Those who participated ranged in age from roughly 18 to 89 years and resided in about two dozen US areas. Cohorts were assigned according to the clinical history that participants reported. V was clipped by 4 bases and J by 0 bases; unmatched bases: 4. CDR3 size: 15 residues. Germline CDR1 and CDR2: MNHEY and SMNVEV (reference sequence).

The clonotype comes from a woman between 45 and 65 years old who had been exposed to COVID-19. J is TRBJ2-7 and V is TRBV27, with 9 bases fitting TRBD1. Sequenced material: PBMCs or T cells enriched from blood (not recorded which). CDR3 loop: CASSSGQGSSYEQYF. The CDR3 nucleotides are TGTGCCAGCAGTTCGGGACAGGGAAGCTCCTACGAGCAGTACTTC.